This T cell receptor (beta chain) is drawn from a study of CD8 T cells in ankylosing spondylitis. This clonotype was seen many times. Its target is not known. Germline loops: CDR1 SGHDT, CDR2 YYEEEE. This CDR3 is 16 amino acids long. Trimming left V 0 bases short and J 4 bases short, with 14 bases between. A quantitative 5'-RACE method, one with molecular barcodes, was used to make TCR beta libraries. Each CDR3 protein gets one entry after TCRdb re-called the 5' RACE reads with MiXCR. This table holds about 210,000 distinct CDR3 sequences, 8% to 9% found once. Overall study findings and caveats: Matched ankylosing spondylitis synovial fluid reportedly contained a significantly enriched population of disease-linked clones. In peripheral blood, disease-linked CD8+ clones occurred at relatively low frequencies.

Sequenced sample: blood, either unsorted or a sorted T cell fraction (not recorded which). This chain links TRBV5-6 with TRBJ1-3, with no clear D. The sequence was obtained from a female donor with ankylosing spondylitis or in good health (not recorded which). The CDR3 sequence: CASSLVTPVPGNTIYF. For the CDR3, the DNA is TGTGCCAGCAGCTTGGTGACCCCAGTTCCGGGAAACACCATATATTTT.